These 15 T cell receptor beta chains originate from one sample sequenced in a study of identical twins' blood T cells. TCRdb re-called the 5' RACE reads through MiXCR, storing one row per CDR3 protein. The data show a few hundred thousand distinct CDR3 sequences, 28% seen once. The sequenced material came from PBMCs. Source of these receptors: a woman aged 18-49 years in good health.

This clonotype was found a few times. The CDR3 is CASSYDRRDTEAFF. CDR3 nucleotides: TGTGCCAGCAGTTACGACAGGCGAGACACTGAAGCTTTCTTT. The chain uses TRBV6-6 and TRBJ1-1, with D perhaps matching TRBD1 (6 bases). CDR1 is MNHNY and CDR2 is SVGAGI in the germline V gene (reference sequence). The germline V and J ends were trimmed by 2 bases and 3 bases, with 10 bases remaining between them. The CDR3 is 14 amino acids.

There are a few counts of this clonotype. CDR3 sequence (DNA): TGTGCTAGTGGTTTTCTGACAGATACGCAGTATTTT. Translation gives CASGFLTDTQYF. V usage is TRBV12-5 and J usage is TRBJ2-3; D gene unclear. CDR1 is LGHNT and CDR2 is FRNRAP in the germline V gene. The CDR3 is 12 residues long. The germline V and J ends were trimmed by 3 bases and 3 bases, with 4 bases remaining between them.

This chain connects TRBV20-1 to TRBJ2-1, with D maybe TRBD2 (6 bases). Per the germline V gene, CDR1 is DFQATT and CDR2 is SNEGSKA (reference sequence). This CDR3 has 15 residues. Trimming took 5 bases from V and 2 from J, leaving 16 bases between them. CDR3 region: CSARLAEGTYNEQFF. CDR3 bases: TGCAGTGCTCGTTTAGCGGAGGGGACCTACAATGAGCAGTTCTTC.

As for this clonotype: Likely a read error: the CDR3 ends without its conserved phenylalanine or tryptophan. This chain connects TRBV5-6 to TRBJ1-2, with D uncertain. Trimming removed 1 base from V and 7 bases from J, with 5 bases in between. The CDR3 spans 11 residues. CDR1 is SGHDT and CDR2 is YYEEEE in the germline V gene. This CDR3 is CASSLMGGYTL. The CDR3 bases are TGTGCCAGCAGCTTGATGGGTGGCTACACCCTC.

This clonotype was counted once. The CDR3 ends on some other residue instead of the conserved phenylalanine or tryptophan, so this is likely a read error. V and J are TRBV2 and TRBJ1-1; 7 positions agree with TRBD1. Trimming removed 10 bases from V and 4 bases from J; junction bases left unmatched: 6. Germline values: CDR1 SNHLY, CDR2 FYNNEI. The CDR3 is 12 amino acids. In DNA, the CDR3 is TGTGCCATCTTACAGGGGCGCACTGAAGCTTTCGTT. Translation gives CAILQGRTEAFV.

The chain employs TRBV4-3 and TRBJ2-3, with 9 positions matching TRBD2. Germline V lookup: CDR1 LGHNA, CDR2 YSLEER. This CDR3 has 16 amino acids. The junction had 8 bases not matched to a gene; V was cut back by 2 bases and J by 5 bases. CDR3 residues: CASSQSLAGAEDTQYF. CDR3 nucleotide sequence: TGCGCCAGCAGCCAATCATTAGCGGGAGCGGAAGATACGCAGTATTTT.

The V call is TRBV6-5, the J call TRBJ1-2; D gene uncertain. The CDR3 covers 13 residues. Between the trimmed V and J ends, which lost 0 bases and 7 bases, there was a span of 9 bases. The germline V gene encodes CDR1 MNHEY and CDR2 SVGAGI. CDR3 coding DNA: TGTGCCAGCAGTTACTCGAGTACTTCTGGCTACACCTTC. Protein: CASSYSSTSGYTF.

This clonotype has at least ten counts. J is TRBJ1-3 and V is TRBV6-6; perhaps TRBD1 as D (6 bases). The CDR3 consists of 16 residues. Trimming shortened V by 1 base and J by 4 bases, and 14 bases separated the two germline ends. Germline assignment: CDR1 MNHNY and CDR2 SVGAGI (reference sequence). The CDR3 reads CASSYWGAKVGNTIYF. In DNA form, the CDR3 reads TGTGCCAGCAGTTACTGGGGGGCCAAGGTCGGAAACACCATATATTTT.

The chain combines TRBV12-3 or TRBV12-4 with TRBJ2-7; D tentatively reads TRBD1 or TRBD2 (5 bases each). V lost 6 bases and J lost 5, with 20 bases in between. The CDR3 length is 15 residues. In DNA form, the CDR3 reads TGTGCCAGCAGCTTCCTGTCGAGGGGCAAGGACGAGCAGTACTTC. Encoded protein: CASSFLSRGKDEQYF.

The V and J genes are TRBV28 and TRBJ1-1; D unclear. The length of the CDR3 is 15 residues. Germline V gene lookup returns CDR1 MDHEN and CDR2 SYDVKM. Trimming pared 4 bases from V and 1 base from J, leaving 13 bases between. CDR3 sequence: CASSSPFPQNTEAFF. The CDR3 coding sequence is TGTGCCAGCAGTTCCCCTTTTCCCCAGAACACTGAAGCTTTCTTT.

This clonotype has a handful of counts. This rearrangement joins TRBV27 to TRBJ1-2; no reliable D call. V gave up 3 bases and J gave up 1 base, with 9 bases separating them. The CDR3 runs 14 residues. Germline V gene sequence: CDR1 MNHEY, CDR2 SMNVEV (reference sequence). The chain's CDR3 is CASSFGQNNYGYTF. The DNA for the CDR3 is TGTGCCAGCAGTTTCGGGCAGAATAACTATGGCTACACCTTC.

This clonotype was seen only a few times. The genes are TRBV24-1 and TRBJ2-3; tentative D call: TRBD1 (5 bases). V was clipped by 5 bases and J by 2 bases, with 10 bases between them. Germline V gene sequence: CDR1 KGHDR, CDR2 SFDVKD. This CDR3 comprises 14 residues. The CDR3 loop reads CATSGTQATDTQYF. The CDR3 DNA is TGTGCCACCAGTGGGACACAGGCCACAGATACGCAGTATTTT.

As DNA, the CDR3 is TGTGCCAGCAGCGTAGACGGGTACACTGAAGCTTTCTTT. It encodes CASSVDGYTEAFF. This chain joins TRBV9 and TRBJ1-1, with no clear D. The CDR3 covers 13 residues. Trimming took off 0 bases at V and 3 bases at J, with 6 bases between the two ends. Per germline, CDR1 SGDLS and CDR2 YYNGEE.

This clonotype was observed a few times. The chain links TRBV12-5 to TRBJ2-3; D is perhaps TRBD1 or TRBD2 (5 bases each). The ends were cut back, 7 bases at V and 0 bases at J, with 14 bases in the middle. Germline CDR1 LGHNT, CDR2 FRNRAP. The CDR3 runs to 15 residues. This chain's CDR3 is CASAQGRTSTDTQYF. DNA of the CDR3: TGTGCTAGTGCCCAGGGAAGGACTAGCACAGATACGCAGTATTTT.

This clonotype has just a few counts. The chain uses TRBV19 and TRBJ1-5; maybe TRBD1 (6 bases). CDR3 size: 17 residues. Germline V CDR1 and CDR2: LNHDA, SQIVND (reference sequence). V lost 8 bases to trimming and J lost 9 bases, with 29 bases between them. The CDR3 DNA reads TGTGCCAGTCTTCCCCGGTGGGCAGGGGAATCAGATTTGCCCCAGCATTTT. Its protein product is CASLPRWAGESDLPQHF.